The 9 T cell receptor beta chains below come from one sample, sequenced in a study of T cells after yellow fever vaccination. TCRdb ran MiXCR on the 5' RACE reads and lists one entry per CDR3 protein. Of some 300,000 distinct CDR3 sequences listed, roughly 8.7% are singletons. Material: CD4+ T cells sorted from PBMCs, obtained 5 days after the yellow fever booster vaccination. The origin of the receptors is a man between 18 and 29 years old who received the YFV17D yellow fever vaccine.

Note on this clonotype: A much larger clone lies a single base off, so this may be a read error. The chain links TRBV4-3 to TRBJ2-5, with TRBD2 matching over 8 bases. Germline V gene sequence: CDR1 LGHNA, CDR2 YSLEER. J lost 5 bases, V lost 3 bases, and 5 bases had no gene match. The CDR3 runs 14 residues. The CDR3: CASSHGGARETQYF. The CDR3 region has the DNA TGCGCCAGCAGCCACGGGGGGGCCCGGGAGACCCAGTACTTC.

This clonotype was counted ten times or more. The chain has TRBV5-6 and TRBJ2-4; D unresolved. V lost 1 base to trimming and J lost 10 bases, with 12 bases between them. The CDR3 sequence is 13 residues long. The V gene's germline CDR1 is SGHDT and CDR2 YYEEEE. The CDR3 here is CASSLKGLGIQYF. In DNA form, the CDR3 reads TGTGCCAGCAGCTTGAAGGGTTTGGGGATTCAGTACTTC. The complete variable domain, with remaining parts taken from reference TRBV5-6 and TRBJ2-4, reads DAGVTQSPTHLIKTRGQQVTLRCSPKSGHDTVSWYQQALGQGPQFIFQYYEEEERQRGNFPDRFSGHQFPNYSSELNVNALLLGDSALYLCASSLKGLGIQYFGAGTRLSVL.

This clonotype appeared a few times. The chain links TRBV5-5 to TRBJ1-6; perhaps TRBD1 as D (5 bases). Trimming shortened V by 2 bases and J by 7 bases, and 10 bases separated the two germline ends. Per germline, CDR1 SGHKS and CDR2 YYEKEE (reference sequence). This CDR3 has 14 residues. CDR3 in amino acids: CASSLLGQNSPLHF. The CDR3 DNA reads TGTGCCAGCAGCTTACTGGGGCAGAATTCACCCCTCCACTTT.

This clonotype was observed a few times. The chain uses TRBV5-4 and TRBJ2-5; the D gene is possibly TRBD2 (6 bases). The length of the CDR3 is 15 residues. Deletions cut 4 bases from V and 4 bases from J, with 17 bases between. Germline lookup yields CDR1 SGHNT and CDR2 YYREEE (reference sequence). The CDR3: CASSLRVGGPETQYF. As DNA, the CDR3 is TGTGCCAGCAGCCTTAGGGTCGGGGGACCAGAGACCCAGTACTTC. The variable domain in full, completed from reference TRBV5-4 and TRBJ2-5, reads ETGVTQSPTHLIKTRGQQVTLRCSSQSGHNTVSWYQQALGQGPQFIFQYYREEENGRGNFPPRFSGLQFPNYSSELNVNALELDDSALYLCASSLRVGGPETQYFGPGTRLLVL.

Here the CDR3 DNA reads TGTGCCAGCAGTGACAGGGGATATAACTATGGCTACACCTTC. Translating it yields CASSDRGYNYGYTF. The V call is TRBV6-5, the J call TRBJ1-2; 8 nucleotides match TRBD1. The CDR3 spans 14 residues. V lost 5 bases and J lost 1; bases outside the gene matches: 3. Germline V gene data show CDR1 as MNHEY and CDR2 as SVGAGI.

V usage is TRBV6-6 and J usage is TRBJ2-5, with a weak D call TRBD1 (6 bases). Germline values: CDR1 MNHNY, CDR2 SVGAGI (reference sequence). The CDR3 is 15 residues long. The V and J ends lost 5 bases and 5 bases respectively, with 18 bases between them. The CDR3 sequence: CASSPPQGSLETQYF. DNA for the CDR3: TGTGCCAGCAGTCCCCCACAGGGATCGCTCGAGACCCAGTACTTC.

This clonotype was recorded at least ten times. V and J are TRBV7-6 and TRBJ2-5; unclear D gene. Trimming shortened V by 3 bases and J by 1 base, and 6 bases separated the two germline ends. The CDR3 is made up of 13 amino acids. Germline lookup yields CDR1 SGHVS and CDR2 FNYEAQ. The CDR3 is CASSLTLQETQYF. CDR3 bases: TGTGCCAGCAGCTTGACACTCCAAGAGACCCAGTACTTC.

A few counts support this clonotype. The chain employs TRBV5-1 and TRBJ2-7; D uncertain. Germline values: CDR1 SGHRS, CDR2 YFSETQ. Between the trimmed V and J ends, which lost 0 bases and 8 bases, there was a span of 12 bases. This CDR3 region has 13 residues. CDR3: CASSLAGRSKQYV. CDR3 bases: TGCGCCAGCAGCTTGGCAGGCAGAAGTAAGCAGTACGTC.

This clonotype has only a few counts. V gene TRBV5-4 combines with J gene TRBJ1-4; D call uncertain. V was cut by 1 base and J by 5 bases, with 9 bases left in between. The CDR3 totals 14 residues. CDR1 and CDR2 (germline): SGHNT, YYREEE (reference sequence). The CDR3 coding sequence is TGTGCCAGCAGCTTGCGAGCCGCGAATGAAAAACTGTTTTTT. It encodes CASSLRAANEKLFF.